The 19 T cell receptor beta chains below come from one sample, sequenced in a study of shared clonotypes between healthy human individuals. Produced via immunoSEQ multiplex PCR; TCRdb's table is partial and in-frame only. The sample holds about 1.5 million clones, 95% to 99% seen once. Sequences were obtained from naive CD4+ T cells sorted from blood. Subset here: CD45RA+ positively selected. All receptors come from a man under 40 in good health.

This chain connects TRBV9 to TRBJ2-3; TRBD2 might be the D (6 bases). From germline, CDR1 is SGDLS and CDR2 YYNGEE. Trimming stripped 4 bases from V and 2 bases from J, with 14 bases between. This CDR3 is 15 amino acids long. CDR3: CASSPMGLATDTQYF. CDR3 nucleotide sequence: TGTGCCAGCAGCCCAATGGGACTCGCCACAGATACGCAGTATTTT. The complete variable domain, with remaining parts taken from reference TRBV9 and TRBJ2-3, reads DSGVTQTPKHLITATGQRVTLRCSPRSGDLSVYWYQQSLDQGLQFLIQYYNGEERAKGNILERFSAQQFPDLHSELNLSSLELGDSALYFCASSPMGLATDTQYFGPGTRLTVL.

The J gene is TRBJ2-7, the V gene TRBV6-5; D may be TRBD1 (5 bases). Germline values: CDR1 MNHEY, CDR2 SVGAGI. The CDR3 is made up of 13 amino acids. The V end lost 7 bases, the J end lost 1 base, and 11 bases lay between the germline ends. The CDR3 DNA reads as TGTGCCAGCAAAAGGGGCGCATCCTACGAGCAGTACTTC. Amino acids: CASKRGASYEQYF.

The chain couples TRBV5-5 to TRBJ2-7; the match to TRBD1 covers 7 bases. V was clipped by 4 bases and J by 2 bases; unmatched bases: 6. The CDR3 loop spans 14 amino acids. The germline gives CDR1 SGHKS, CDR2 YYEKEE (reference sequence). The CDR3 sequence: CASSRRQGPYEQYF. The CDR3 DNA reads TGTGCCAGCAGCCGGAGACAGGGCCCCTACGAGCAGTACTTC.

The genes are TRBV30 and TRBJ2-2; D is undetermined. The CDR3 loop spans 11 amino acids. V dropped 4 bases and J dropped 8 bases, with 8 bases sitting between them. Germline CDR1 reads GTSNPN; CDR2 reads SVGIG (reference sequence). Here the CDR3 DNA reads TGTGCCTGGAATAGAGGTGGGGAGCTGTTTTTT. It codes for CAWNRGGELFF.

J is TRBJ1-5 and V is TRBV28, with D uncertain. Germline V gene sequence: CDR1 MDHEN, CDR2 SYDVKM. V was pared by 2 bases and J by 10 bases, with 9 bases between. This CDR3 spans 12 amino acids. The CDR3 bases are TGTGCCAGCAGTTTAGCTTCTAGACCCCAGCATTTT. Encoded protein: CASSLASRPQHF.

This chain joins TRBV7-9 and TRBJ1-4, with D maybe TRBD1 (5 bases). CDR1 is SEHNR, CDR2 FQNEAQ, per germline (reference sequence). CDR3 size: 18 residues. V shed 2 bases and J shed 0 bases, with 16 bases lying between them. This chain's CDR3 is CASSLLFKGSATNEKLFF. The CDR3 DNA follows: TGTGCCAGCAGCTTACTGTTCAAGGGGTCCGCAACTAATGAAAAACTGTTTTTT.

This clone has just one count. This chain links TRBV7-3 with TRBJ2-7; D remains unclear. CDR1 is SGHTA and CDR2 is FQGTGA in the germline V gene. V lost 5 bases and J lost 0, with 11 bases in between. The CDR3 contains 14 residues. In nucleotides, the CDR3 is TGTGCCAGCAGCCCCCAAGGATTCTCCTACGAGCAGTACTTC. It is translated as CASSPQGFSYEQYF.

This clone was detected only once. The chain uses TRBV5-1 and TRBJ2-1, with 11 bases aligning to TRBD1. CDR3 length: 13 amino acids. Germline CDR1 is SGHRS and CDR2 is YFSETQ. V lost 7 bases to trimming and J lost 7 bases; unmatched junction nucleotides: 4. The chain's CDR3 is CASVGTGGNEQFF. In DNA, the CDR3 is TGCGCCAGCGTCGGGACAGGGGGTAATGAGCAGTTCTTC.

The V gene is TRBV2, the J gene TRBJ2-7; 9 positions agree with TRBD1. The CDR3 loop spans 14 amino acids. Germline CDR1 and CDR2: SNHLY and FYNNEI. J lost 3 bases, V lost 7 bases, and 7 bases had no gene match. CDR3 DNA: TGTGCCAGCAAGGGCAGGGACAGGGTCTACGAGCAGTACTTC. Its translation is CASKGRDRVYEQYF.

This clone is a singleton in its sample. CDR3 loop: CAISEAGSYYEQYF. In DNA, the CDR3 is TGTGCCATCAGCGAAGCGGGATCCTACTACGAGCAGTACTTC. This chain connects TRBV10-3 to TRBJ2-7; 7 positions agree with TRBD2. The V segment lost 6 bases and the J segment 3 bases; nucleotides outside the gene matches: 8. The germline gives CDR1 ENHRY, CDR2 SYGVKD. This CDR3 has 14 amino acids.

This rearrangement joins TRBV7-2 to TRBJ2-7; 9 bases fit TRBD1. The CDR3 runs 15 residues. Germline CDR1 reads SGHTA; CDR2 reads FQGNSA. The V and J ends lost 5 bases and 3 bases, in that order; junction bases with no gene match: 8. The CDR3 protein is CASSRGGTGFYEQYF. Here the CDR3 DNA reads TGTGCCAGCAGCCGGGGCGGGACAGGGTTCTACGAGCAGTACTTC.

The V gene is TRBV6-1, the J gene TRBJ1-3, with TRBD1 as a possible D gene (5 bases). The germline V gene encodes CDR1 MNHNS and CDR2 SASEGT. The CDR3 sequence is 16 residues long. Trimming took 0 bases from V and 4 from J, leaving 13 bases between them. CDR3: CASSEAHPGNGNTIYF. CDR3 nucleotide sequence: TGTGCCAGCAGTGAAGCGCACCCAGGGAACGGAAACACCATATATTTT.

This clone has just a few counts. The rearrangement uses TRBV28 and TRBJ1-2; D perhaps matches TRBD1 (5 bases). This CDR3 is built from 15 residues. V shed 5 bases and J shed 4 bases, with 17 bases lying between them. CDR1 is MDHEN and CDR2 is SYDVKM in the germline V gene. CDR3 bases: TGTGCCAGCAGTCAACCCCGACAGACCTCCTATGGCTACACCTTC. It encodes CASSQPRQTSYGYTF.

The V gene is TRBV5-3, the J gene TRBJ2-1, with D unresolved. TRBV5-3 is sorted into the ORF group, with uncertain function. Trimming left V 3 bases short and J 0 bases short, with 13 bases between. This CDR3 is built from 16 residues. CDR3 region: CARSYSEVGSYNEQFF. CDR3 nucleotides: TGTGCCAGAAGCTATTCAGAGGTTGGCTCCTACAATGAGCAGTTCTTC.

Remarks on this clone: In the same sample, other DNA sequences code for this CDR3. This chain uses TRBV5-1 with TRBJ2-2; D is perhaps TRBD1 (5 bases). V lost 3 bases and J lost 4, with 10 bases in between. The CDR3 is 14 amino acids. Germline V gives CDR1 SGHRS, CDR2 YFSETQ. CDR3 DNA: TGCGCCAGCAGCTCCAGGGCAACCACCGGGGAGCTGTTTTTT. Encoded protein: CASSSRATTGELFF. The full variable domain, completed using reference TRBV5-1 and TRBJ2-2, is KAGVTQTPRYLIKTRGQQVTLSCSPISGHRSVSWYQQTPGQGLQFLFEYFSETQRNKGNFPGRFSGRQFSNSRSEMNVSTLELGDSALYLCASSSRATTGELFFGEGSRLTVL.

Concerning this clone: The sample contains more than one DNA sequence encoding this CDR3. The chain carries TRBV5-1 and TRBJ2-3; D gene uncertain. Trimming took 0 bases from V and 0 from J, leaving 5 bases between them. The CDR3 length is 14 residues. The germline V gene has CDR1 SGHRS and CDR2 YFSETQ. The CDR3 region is CASSLDLSTDTQYF. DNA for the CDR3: TGCGCCAGCAGCTTGGACTTGAGCACAGATACGCAGTATTTT.

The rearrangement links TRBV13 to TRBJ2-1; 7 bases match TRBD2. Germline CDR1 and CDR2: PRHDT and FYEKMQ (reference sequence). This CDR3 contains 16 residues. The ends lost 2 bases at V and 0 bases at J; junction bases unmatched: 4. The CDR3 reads CASSLRAGSSYNEQFF. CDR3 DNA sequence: TGTGCCAGCAGCTTAAGAGCGGGGTCCTCCTACAATGAGCAGTTCTTC.

The CDR3 DNA reads as TGTGCCAGCAGCTTAGGACACTACGGGAATGAGCAGTTCTTC. This encodes CASSLGHYGNEQFF. The chain has TRBV7-3 and TRBJ2-1; D may be TRBD1 (5 bases). The length of the CDR3 is 14 residues. Germline loops: CDR1 SGHTA, CDR2 FQGTGA. The V gene lost 2 bases and the J gene lost 7 bases, with 12 bases spanning the gap.

In DNA, the CDR3 is TGTGCCAGCTCACCACGGGTCGGGATCACCGGGGAGCTGTTTTTT. Amino acids: CASSPRVGITGELFF. This chain uses TRBV18 with TRBJ2-2; D might be TRBD2 (5 bases). The germline V gene encodes CDR1 KGHSH and CDR2 LQKENI. V was clipped by 1 base and J by 4 bases, with 10 bases between them. This CDR3 is 15 amino acids long.